The clone carrying this T cell receptor beta chain was recorded at least ten times. CDR3 length: 20 residues. Germline V gives CDR1 SEHNR, CDR2 FQNEAQ (reference sequence). Trimming stripped 3 bases from V and 3 bases from J, with 30 bases between. This specimen comes from a study of T cells in Graves' hyperthyroidism and ophthalmopathy. Authors of the study amplified TCR beta CDR3 regions from RNA transcripts. In the first-round RT-PCR of the TCR CDR3, the HTBI primer set was used. Using its own MiXCR run on the multiplex PCR reads, TCRdb lists one record per CDR3 protein. There are approximately 400,000 distinct CDR3 sequences in the sample; 15% to 19% occur only once, and roughly 7.7% lies in the top ten. The authors took PBMCs from 10 ml fresh peripheral blood.

This TCR derives from a woman aged 18-29 years with Graves' hyperthyroidism. The sample consisted of blood. The chain combines TRBV7-9 with TRBJ2-7, with D tentatively TRBD1 or TRBD2 (7 bases each). The CDR3 sequence is CASSFDRAKFGGSLLYEQYF. The CDR3 nucleotides read TGTGCCAGCAGCTTCGACAGGGCGAAGTTTGGCGGGAGTTTACTCTACGAGCAGTACTTC.